One sample yielded the 22 T cell receptor beta chains listed below, sequenced in a study of patients and donors after allogeneic stem cell transplantation. TCRdb re-derived calls from the RT-PCR reads in MiXCR, one entry per CDR3 protein. Counted here are about 96,000 distinct CDR3 sequences, around 46% occurring once; the ten biggest clones make up 50% to 75%. Sequencing used blood, either unsorted or a sorted T cell fraction (not recorded which). The receptors were gathered from a human donor who was either an allogeneic HSCT recipient or a stem cell or donor lymphocyte infusion donor (not recorded which). It is not recorded whose cells these are; they may come from a transplant donor.

The chain recombines TRBV28 with TRBJ2-2, with 9 bases matching TRBD1. Trimming removed 3 bases from V and 6 bases from J; junction bases left unmatched: 5. CDR3 length: 15 residues. Germline-derived CDR1 and CDR2 are MDHEN and SYDVKM. The CDR3 spells CASSFVTGGSGELFF. For the CDR3, the DNA is TGTGCCAGCAGTTTTGTTACAGGGGGCTCCGGGGAGCTGTTTTTT. The whole variable domain, filled in from reference TRBV28 and TRBJ2-2, reads DVKVTQSSRYLVKRTGEKVFLECVQDMDHENMFWYRQDPGLGLRLIYFSYDVKMKEKGDIPEGYSVSREKKERFSLILESASTNQTSMYLCASSFVTGGSGELFFGEGSRLTVL.

CDR3 DNA: TGTGCCACCCAGGATGAGGGTCCCTACGAGCAGTACTTC. Amino acids: CATQDEGPYEQYF. This chain links TRBV10-3 with TRBJ2-7; D is possibly TRBD2 (5 bases). The CDR3 spans 13 residues. CDR1 is ENHRY and CDR2 is SYGVKD in the germline V gene. The germline V and J ends were trimmed by 10 bases and 2 bases, with 15 bases remaining between them.

The J gene is TRBJ1-2, the V gene TRBV9, with D tentatively TRBD1 (5 bases). CDR3 size: 16 residues. The germline V and J ends were trimmed by 3 bases and 7 bases, with 22 bases remaining between them. Germline CDR1 reads SGDLS; CDR2 reads YYNGEE. The CDR3 sequence: CASSAVPGRLSGGYTF. The CDR3 nucleotides are TGTGCCAGCAGCGCCGTTCCGGGACGGCTATCTGGTGGCTACACCTTC.

The genes are TRBV7-8 and TRBJ1-1; TRBD1 agrees at 11 bases. The CDR3 covers 16 residues. Germline values: CDR1 SGHVS, CDR2 FQNEAQ. Trimming removed 2 bases from V and 4 bases from J; junction bases left unmatched: 6. CDR3 DNA: TGTGCCAGCAGCTTAAGGACAGGGGGCAGTGTCACTGAAGCTTTCTTT. Protein: CASSLRTGGSVTEAFF.

V usage is TRBV25-1 and J usage is TRBJ1-1; 7 positions agree with TRBD1. J lost 3 bases, V lost 1 base, and 2 bases had no gene match. CDR1 and CDR2 from the germline V gene are MGHDK and SYGVNS. CDR3 size: 14 residues. The CDR3 spells CASSEFGTDTEAFF. CDR3 DNA sequence: TGTGCCAGCAGTGAATTTGGGACAGACACTGAAGCTTTCTTT.

This clonotype was detected only a few times. The chain carries TRBV28 and TRBJ1-1; TRBD1 matches 7 bases. CDR1 and CDR2 from the germline V gene are MDHEN and SYDVKM. The V gene end was trimmed by 2 bases and the J gene end by 4 bases; junction bases not matched to a gene: 4. The CDR3 covers 14 residues. The CDR3 here is CASSLAGTVTEAFF. CDR3 DNA: TGTGCCAGCAGTTTAGCCGGGACAGTCACTGAAGCTTTCTTT. Combining the CDR3 with reference TRBV28 and TRBJ1-1 gives the whole variable domain DVKVTQSSRYLVKRTGEKVFLECVQDMDHENMFWYRQDPGLGLRLIYFSYDVKMKEKGDIPEGYSVSREKKERFSLILESASTNQTSMYLCASSLAGTVTEAFFGQGTRLTVV.

This sequence joins TRBV20-1 and TRBJ1-4; TRBD1 aligns across 7 bases. CDR1 DFQATT and CDR2 SNEGSKA come from the germline V gene (reference sequence). V gave up 3 bases and J gave up 5 bases; unmatched junction bases: 6. The CDR3 spans 14 residues. CDR3 nucleotides: TGCAGTGCTAGCCCGACAGGGTACAATGAAAAACTGTTTTTT. As protein: CSASPTGYNEKLFF.

The chain combines TRBV20-1 with TRBJ1-1; no clear D. The CDR3 consists of 15 residues. Germline-derived CDR1 and CDR2 are DFQATT and SNEGSKA (reference sequence). V was trimmed by 5 bases and J by 0 bases, leaving 16 bases between them. The CDR3 is CSAPPALWMNTEAFF. Here the CDR3 DNA reads TGCAGTGCTCCCCCCGCCCTCTGGATGAACACTGAAGCTTTCTTT.

The rearrangement joins TRBV7-2 to TRBJ1-1; D perhaps matches TRBD1 (6 bases). CDR3 length: 15 amino acids. Germline lookup yields CDR1 SGHTA and CDR2 FQGNSA. The V and J ends lost 3 bases and 0 bases respectively, with 11 bases between them. In nucleotides, the CDR3 is TGTGCCAGCAGCTTTACAGGGAGGTTGAACACTGAAGCTTTCTTT. The encoded protein is CASSFTGRLNTEAFF.

This clonotype is a singleton in its sample. This chain uses TRBV6-1 with TRBJ2-5, with D possibly TRBD1 on 6 matching bases. Germline V gene sequence: CDR1 MNHNS, CDR2 SASEGT. V was trimmed by 6 bases and J by 4 bases, leaving 15 bases between them. The CDR3 loop spans 14 amino acids. The CDR3 region is CASSTGQTGETQYF. The CDR3 DNA sequence: TGTGCCAGCAGCACTGGACAGACCGGAGAGACCCAGTACTTC.

V is TRBV5-4 and J is TRBJ1-4; D gene uncertain. This CDR3 region has 14 residues. Looked up from germline, CDR1 is SGHNT and CDR2 is YYREEE (reference sequence). V was shortened by 0 bases and J by 5 bases, with 8 bases between the two germline ends. CDR3 protein: CASSLGQVNEKLFF. The CDR3 DNA reads TGTGCCAGCAGCTTGGGGCAGGTCAATGAAAAACTGTTTTTT.

This clonotype came up many times. This sequence joins TRBV10-3 and TRBJ1-6; D not resolved. The germline gives CDR1 ENHRY, CDR2 SYGVKD. Trimming pared 2 bases from V and 7 bases from J, leaving 9 bases between. The CDR3 has 14 residues. The CDR3: CAISEGLRNSPLHF. CDR3 sequence (DNA): TGTGCCATCAGTGAGGGGCTTCGGAATTCACCCCTCCACTTT.

The rearrangement links TRBV7-2 to TRBJ1-4, with 7 bases aligning to TRBD1. The germline CDR1 and CDR2 sequences are SGHTA and FQGNSA. V was clipped by 4 bases and J by 0 bases; unmatched bases: 2. This CDR3 contains 15 residues. The CDR3 coding sequence is TGTGCCAGCAGCTACAGGGGAGCAACTAATGAAAAACTGTTTTTT. Amino acid sequence: CASSYRGATNEKLFF.

This chain uses TRBV28 with TRBJ2-7; 9 positions match TRBD1. The junction had 6 bases not matched to a gene; V was cut back by 5 bases and J by 1 base. The CDR3 sequence is 15 residues long. From germline, CDR1 is MDHEN and CDR2 SYDVKM. The CDR3 loop is CASSLGQGPSYEQYF. DNA for the CDR3: TGTGCCAGCAGTCTGGGACAGGGTCCTTCCTACGAGCAGTACTTC.

CDR3: CASSQVKGVTDTQYF. The CDR3 bases are TGCGCCAGCAGCCAAGTAAAGGGGGTCACAGATACGCAGTATTTT. This chain joins TRBV4-3 and TRBJ2-3, with D possibly matching TRBD1 (6 bases). The germline V and J ends were trimmed by 1 base and 2 bases, with 10 bases remaining between them. CDR3 length equals 15 residues. Germline V lookup: CDR1 LGHNA, CDR2 YSLEER.

The gene calls are TRBV5-1 and TRBJ2-4; D is unclear. Per the germline V gene, CDR1 is SGHRS and CDR2 is YFSETQ. Trimming cost V 1 base and J 4 bases, with 9 bases left between them. This CDR3 is 14 amino acids long. DNA for the CDR3: TGCGCCAGCAGCTTGAATTTAGCAAAAAACATTCAGTACTTC. Translating it yields CASSLNLAKNIQYF.

The chain links TRBV10-3 to TRBJ1-1; D gene ambiguous. The germline V gene has CDR1 ENHRY and CDR2 SYGVKD. Deletions cut 2 bases from V and 4 bases from J, with 14 bases between. The CDR3 contains 15 residues. The CDR3 nucleotides are TGTGCCATCAGTGAGAGGATAGGAGCGGGCACTGAAGCTTTCTTT. This sequence encodes CAISERIGAGTEAFF.

The rearrangement joins TRBV7-2 to TRBJ1-2; the D is unclear. Trimming left V 1 base short and J 8 bases short, with 14 bases between. The germline CDR1 and CDR2 sequences are SGHTA and FQGNSA. The CDR3 sequence is 14 residues long. The CDR3 reads CASSLGRRSGGYTF. The DNA of the CDR3 is TGTGCCAGCAGCTTAGGGAGGAGAAGTGGGGGCTACACCTTC. The full variable domain, its missing parts supplied by reference TRBV7-2 and TRBJ1-2, is GAGVSQSPSNKVTEKGKDVELRCDPISGHTALYWYRQSLGQGLEFLIYFQGNSAPDKSGLPSDRFSAERTGGSVSTLTIQRTQQEDSAVYLCASSLGRRSGGYTFGSGTRLTVV.

V gene TRBV15 combines with J gene TRBJ1-4, with no clear D. The germline V gene encodes CDR1 LNHNV and CDR2 YYDKDF (reference sequence). The CDR3 is 18 residues long. The V gene lost 0 bases and the J gene lost 0 bases, with 14 bases spanning the gap. CDR3 DNA sequence: TGTGCCACCAGCAGAGATCTTGTGTATGTTGCAACTAATGAAAAACTGTTTTTT. It yields the protein CATSRDLVYVATNEKLFF.

There are a few counts of this clonotype. The rearrangement uses TRBV9 and TRBJ1-2; D is undetermined. The V end was cut by 3 bases, the J end by 2 bases, with 8 bases between. CDR3 size: 13 residues. CDR1 and CDR2 (germline): SGDLS, YYNGEE. The CDR3 here is CASSGLENYGYTF. CDR3 bases: TGTGCCAGCAGCGGGCTCGAAAACTATGGCTACACCTTC.

This clonotype was seen a single time. This chain links TRBV29-1 with TRBJ1-3, with D unclear. V was trimmed by 4 bases and J by 2 bases, leaving 15 bases between them. The CDR3 loop spans 15 amino acids. Germline loops: CDR1 SQVTM, CDR2 ANQGSEA. CDR3 coding DNA: TGCAGCGTTGTGGGGTTATGGGCTGCTGGAAACACCATATATTTT. Translating gives CSVVGLWAAGNTIYF.

This clonotype occurred many times. The chain uses TRBV9 and TRBJ1-1; no reliable D call. The CDR3 sequence is 13 residues long. Deletions cut 2 bases from V and 2 bases from J, with 7 bases between. Germline V gene lookup returns CDR1 SGDLS and CDR2 YYNGEE. The CDR3 DNA is TGTGCCAGCAGCGTGTCAGGCAACACTGAAGCTTTCTTT. Its translation: CASSVSGNTEAFF.